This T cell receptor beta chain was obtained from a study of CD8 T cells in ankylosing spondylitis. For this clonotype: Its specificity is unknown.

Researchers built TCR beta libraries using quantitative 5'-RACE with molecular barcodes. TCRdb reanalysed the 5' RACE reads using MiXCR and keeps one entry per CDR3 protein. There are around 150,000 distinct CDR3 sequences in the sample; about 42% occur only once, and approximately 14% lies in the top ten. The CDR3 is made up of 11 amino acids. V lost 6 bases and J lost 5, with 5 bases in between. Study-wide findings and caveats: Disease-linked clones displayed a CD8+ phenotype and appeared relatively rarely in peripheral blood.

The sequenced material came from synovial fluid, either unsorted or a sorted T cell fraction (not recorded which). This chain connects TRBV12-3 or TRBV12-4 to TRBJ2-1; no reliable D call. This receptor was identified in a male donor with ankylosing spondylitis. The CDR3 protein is CASSFHNEQFF. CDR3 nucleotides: TGTGCCAGCAGCTTTCACAATGAGCAGTTCTTC.